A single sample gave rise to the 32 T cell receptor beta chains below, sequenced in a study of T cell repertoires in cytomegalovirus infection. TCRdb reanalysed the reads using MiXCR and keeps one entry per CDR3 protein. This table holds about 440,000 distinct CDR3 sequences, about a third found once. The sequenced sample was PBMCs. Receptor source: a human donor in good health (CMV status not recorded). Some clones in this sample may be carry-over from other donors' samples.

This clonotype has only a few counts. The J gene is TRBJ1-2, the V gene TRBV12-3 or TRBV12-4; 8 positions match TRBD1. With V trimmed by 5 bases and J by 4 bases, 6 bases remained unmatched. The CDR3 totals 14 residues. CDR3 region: CASSRQGIIYGYTF. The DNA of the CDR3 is TGTGCCAGCAGTAGACAGGGGATTATCTATGGCTACACCTTC.

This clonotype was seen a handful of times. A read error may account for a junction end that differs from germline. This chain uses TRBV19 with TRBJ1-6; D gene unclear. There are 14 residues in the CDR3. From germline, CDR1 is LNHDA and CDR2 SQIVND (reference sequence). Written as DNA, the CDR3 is TGTGCCAGCAGTACGGTTCTTTATAATTCACCCCTCCACTTT. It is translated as CASSTVLYNSPLHF.

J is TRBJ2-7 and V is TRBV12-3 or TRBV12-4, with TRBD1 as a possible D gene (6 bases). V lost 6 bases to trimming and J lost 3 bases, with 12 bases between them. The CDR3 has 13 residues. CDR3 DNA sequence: TGTGCCAGCAGAACCGGGACAAACTACGAGCAGTACTTC. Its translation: CASRTGTNYEQYF.

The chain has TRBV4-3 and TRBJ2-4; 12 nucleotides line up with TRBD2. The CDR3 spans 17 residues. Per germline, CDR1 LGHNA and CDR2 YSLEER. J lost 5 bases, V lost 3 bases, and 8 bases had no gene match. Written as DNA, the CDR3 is TGCGCCAGCAGCCAGGCCACTAGCGGGGGGCTCCAAAACATTCAGTACTTC. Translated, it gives CASSQATSGGLQNIQYF.

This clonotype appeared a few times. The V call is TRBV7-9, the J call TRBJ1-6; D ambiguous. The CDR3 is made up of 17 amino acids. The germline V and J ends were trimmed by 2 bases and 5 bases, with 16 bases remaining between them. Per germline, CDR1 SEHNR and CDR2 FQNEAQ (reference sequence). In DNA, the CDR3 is TGTGCCAGCAGCTTACCCCAGGCACAGTTGAATAATTCACCCCTCCACTTT. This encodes CASSLPQAQLNNSPLHF.

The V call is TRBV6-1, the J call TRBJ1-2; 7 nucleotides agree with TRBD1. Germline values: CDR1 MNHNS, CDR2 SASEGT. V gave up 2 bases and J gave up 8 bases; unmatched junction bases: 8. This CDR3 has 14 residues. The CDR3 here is CASSELGTGEGYTF. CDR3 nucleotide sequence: TGTGCCAGCAGTGAATTAGGAACAGGGGAAGGCTACACCTTC.

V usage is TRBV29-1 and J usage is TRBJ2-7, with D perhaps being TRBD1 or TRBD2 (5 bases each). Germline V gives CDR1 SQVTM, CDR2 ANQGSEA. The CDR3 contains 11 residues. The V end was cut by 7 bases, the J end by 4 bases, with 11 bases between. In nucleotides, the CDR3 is TGCAGCGGAGGGGCGGGTTACGAGCAGTACTTC. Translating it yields CSGGAGYEQYF.

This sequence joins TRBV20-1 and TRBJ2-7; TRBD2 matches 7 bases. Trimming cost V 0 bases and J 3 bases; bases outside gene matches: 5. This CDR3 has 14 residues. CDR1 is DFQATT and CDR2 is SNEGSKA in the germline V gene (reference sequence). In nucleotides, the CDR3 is TGCAGTGCTAGAGATCCAGCTAGCGGCTACGAGCAGTACTTC. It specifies CSARDPASGYEQYF.

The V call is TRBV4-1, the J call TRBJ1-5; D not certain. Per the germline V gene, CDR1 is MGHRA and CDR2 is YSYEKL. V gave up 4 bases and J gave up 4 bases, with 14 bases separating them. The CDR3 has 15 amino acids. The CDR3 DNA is TGCGCCAGCAGCCCCCTGGCAACCGGGAATCAGCCCCAGCATTTT. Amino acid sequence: CASSPLATGNQPQHF.

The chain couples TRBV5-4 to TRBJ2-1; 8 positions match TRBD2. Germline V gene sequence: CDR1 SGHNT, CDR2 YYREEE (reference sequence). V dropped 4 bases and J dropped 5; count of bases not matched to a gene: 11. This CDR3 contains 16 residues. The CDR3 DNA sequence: TGTGCCAGCAGCCCAGCCGGGGGGGCCTTAAACAATGAGCAGTTCTTC. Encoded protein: CASSPAGGALNNEQFF.

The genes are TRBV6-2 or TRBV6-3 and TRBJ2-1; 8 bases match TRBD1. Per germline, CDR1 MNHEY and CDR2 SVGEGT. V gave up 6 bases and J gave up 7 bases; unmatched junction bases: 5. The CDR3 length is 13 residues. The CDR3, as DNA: TGTGCCAGCAGACCGGACAGGGAAAATGAGCAGTTCTTC. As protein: CASRPDRENEQFF.

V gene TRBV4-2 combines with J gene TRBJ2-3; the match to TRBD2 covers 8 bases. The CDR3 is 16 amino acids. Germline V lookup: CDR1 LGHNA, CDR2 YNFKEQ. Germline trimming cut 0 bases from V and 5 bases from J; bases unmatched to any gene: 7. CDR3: CASSQDGVAGKDTQYF. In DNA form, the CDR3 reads TGTGCCAGCAGCCAAGATGGGGTAGCGGGGAAAGATACGCAGTATTTT.

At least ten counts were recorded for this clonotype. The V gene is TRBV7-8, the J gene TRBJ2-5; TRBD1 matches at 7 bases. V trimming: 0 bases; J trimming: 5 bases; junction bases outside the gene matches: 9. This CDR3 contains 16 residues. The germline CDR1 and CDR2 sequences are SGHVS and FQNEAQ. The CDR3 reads CASSLARDSFMETQYF. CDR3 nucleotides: TGTGCCAGCAGCTTAGCAAGGGACAGTTTCATGGAGACCCAGTACTTC.

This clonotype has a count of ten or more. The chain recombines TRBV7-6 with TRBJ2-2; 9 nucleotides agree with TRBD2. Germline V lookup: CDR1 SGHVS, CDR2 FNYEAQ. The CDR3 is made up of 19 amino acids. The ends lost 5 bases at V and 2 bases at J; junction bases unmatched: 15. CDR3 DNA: TGTGCCAGCAGCGTAACCTCCGGGCAAGCGGGGGGAAACACCGGGGAGCTGTTTTTT. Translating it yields CASSVTSGQAGGNTGELFF.

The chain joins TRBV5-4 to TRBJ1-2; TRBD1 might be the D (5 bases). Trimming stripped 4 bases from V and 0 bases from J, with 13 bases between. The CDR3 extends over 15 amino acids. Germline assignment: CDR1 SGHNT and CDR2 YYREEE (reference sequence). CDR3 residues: CASSTIRAANYGYTF. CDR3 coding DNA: TGTGCCAGCAGCACCATCAGGGCGGCTAACTATGGCTACACCTTC.

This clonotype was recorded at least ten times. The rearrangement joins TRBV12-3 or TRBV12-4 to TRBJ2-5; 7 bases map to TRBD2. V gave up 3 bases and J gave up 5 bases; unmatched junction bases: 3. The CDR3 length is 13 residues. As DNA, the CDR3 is TGTGCCAGCAGTTTTGGACTAGTTGAGACCCAGTACTTC. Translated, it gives CASSFGLVETQYF.

CDR3 DNA sequence: TGTGCCACCAGCAGAGTGGGGGGCTTAGGCTACACCTTC. Translating it yields CATSRVGGLGYTF. J is TRBJ1-2 and V is TRBV15; TRBD1 might be the D (6 bases). The germline gives CDR1 LNHNV, CDR2 YYDKDF (reference sequence). This CDR3 region has 13 residues. Trimming stripped 1 base from V and 8 bases from J, with 11 bases between.

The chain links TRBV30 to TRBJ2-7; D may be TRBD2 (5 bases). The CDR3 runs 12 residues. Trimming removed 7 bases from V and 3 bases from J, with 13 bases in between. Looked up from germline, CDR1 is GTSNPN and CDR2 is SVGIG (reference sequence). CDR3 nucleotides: TGTGCCTTCTCCCCCGGGATCTACGAGCAGTACTTC. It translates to CAFSPGIYEQYF.

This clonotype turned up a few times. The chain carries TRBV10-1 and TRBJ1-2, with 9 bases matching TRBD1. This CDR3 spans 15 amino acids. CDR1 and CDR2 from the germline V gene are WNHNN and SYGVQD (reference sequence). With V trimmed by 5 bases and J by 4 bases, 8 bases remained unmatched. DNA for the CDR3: TGCGCCAGCAGTACCCAGGACAGGGGTGGCTATGGCTACACCTTC. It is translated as CASSTQDRGGYGYTF.

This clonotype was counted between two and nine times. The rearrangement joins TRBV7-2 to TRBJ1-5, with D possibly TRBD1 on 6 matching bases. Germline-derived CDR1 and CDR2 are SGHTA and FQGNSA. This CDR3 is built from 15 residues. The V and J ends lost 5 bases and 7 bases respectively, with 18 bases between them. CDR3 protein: CASSIGGHDLQPQHF. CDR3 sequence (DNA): TGTGCCAGCAGCATAGGGGGGCACGACCTACAGCCCCAGCATTTT. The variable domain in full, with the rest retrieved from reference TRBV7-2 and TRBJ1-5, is GAGVSQSPSNKVTEKGKDVELRCDPISGHTALYWYRQSLGQGLEFLIYFQGNSAPDKSGLPSDRFSAERTGGSVSTLTIQRTQQEDSAVYLCASSIGGHDLQPQHFGDGTRLSIL.

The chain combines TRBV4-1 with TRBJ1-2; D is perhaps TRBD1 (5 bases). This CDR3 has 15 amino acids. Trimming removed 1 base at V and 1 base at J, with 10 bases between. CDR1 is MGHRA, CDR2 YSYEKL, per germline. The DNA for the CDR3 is TGCGCCAGCAGCCAAGGGAGGGACGGTAACTATGGCTACACCTTC. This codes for CASSQGRDGNYGYTF.

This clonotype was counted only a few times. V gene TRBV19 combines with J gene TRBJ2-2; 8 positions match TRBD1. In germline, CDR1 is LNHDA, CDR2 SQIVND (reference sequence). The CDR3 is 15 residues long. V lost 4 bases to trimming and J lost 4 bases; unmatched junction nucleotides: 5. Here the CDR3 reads CASSTDRVRTGELFF. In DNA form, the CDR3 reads TGTGCCAGTAGTACGGACAGGGTTCGCACCGGGGAGCTGTTTTTT.

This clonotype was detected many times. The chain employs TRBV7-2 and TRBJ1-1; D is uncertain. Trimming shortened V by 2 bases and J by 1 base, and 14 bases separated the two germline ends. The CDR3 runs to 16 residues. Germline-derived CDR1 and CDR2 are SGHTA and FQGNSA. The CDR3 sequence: CASSLYGSGKNTEAFF. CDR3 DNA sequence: TGTGCCAGCAGCTTATACGGTAGCGGCAAGAACACTGAAGCTTTCTTT. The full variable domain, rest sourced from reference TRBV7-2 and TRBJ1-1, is GAGVSQSPSNKVTEKGKDVELRCDPISGHTALYWYRQSLGQGLEFLIYFQGNSAPDKSGLPSDRFSAERTGGSVSTLTIQRTQQEDSAVYLCASSLYGSGKNTEAFFGQGTRLTVV.

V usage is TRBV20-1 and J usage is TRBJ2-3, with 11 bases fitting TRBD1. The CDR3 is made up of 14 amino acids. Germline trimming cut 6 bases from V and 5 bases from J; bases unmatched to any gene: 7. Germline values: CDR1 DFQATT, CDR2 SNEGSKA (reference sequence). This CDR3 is CSAIIGTGGDTQYF. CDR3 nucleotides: TGCAGTGCCATTATAGGGACAGGGGGAGATACGCAGTATTTT.

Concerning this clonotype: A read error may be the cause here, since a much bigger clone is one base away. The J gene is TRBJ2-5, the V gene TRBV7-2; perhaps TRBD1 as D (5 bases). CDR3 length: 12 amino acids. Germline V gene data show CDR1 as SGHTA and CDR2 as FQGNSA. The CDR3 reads CASSLGAETQCF. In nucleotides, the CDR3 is TGTGCCAGCAGCCTTGGGGCAGAGACCCAGTGCTTC.

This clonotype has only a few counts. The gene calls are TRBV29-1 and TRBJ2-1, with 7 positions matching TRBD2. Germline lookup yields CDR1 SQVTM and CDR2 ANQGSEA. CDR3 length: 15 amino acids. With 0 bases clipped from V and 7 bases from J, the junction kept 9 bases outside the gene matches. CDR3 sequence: CSVEDLGTNYNEQFF. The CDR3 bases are TGCAGCGTTGAAGATCTAGGGACTAACTATAATGAGCAGTTCTTC.

For the CDR3, the DNA is TGTGCCAGCAGCCTCCTGGGGGGGCCAAAGAATGAGCAGTTCTTC. The encoded protein is CASSLLGGPKNEQFF. This sequence joins TRBV5-4 and TRBJ2-1, with D possibly being TRBD2 (7 bases). V was pared by 4 bases and J by 7 bases, with 18 bases between. The CDR3 length is 15 residues. Germline CDR1 is SGHNT and CDR2 is YYREEE (reference sequence).

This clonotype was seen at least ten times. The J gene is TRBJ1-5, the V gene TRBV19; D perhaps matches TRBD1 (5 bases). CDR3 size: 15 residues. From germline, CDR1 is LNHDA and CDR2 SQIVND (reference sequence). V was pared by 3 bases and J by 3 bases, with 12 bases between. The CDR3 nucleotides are TGTGCCAGTAGTATGGATGGGACGGTCAATCAGCCCCAGCATTTT. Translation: CASSMDGTVNQPQHF.

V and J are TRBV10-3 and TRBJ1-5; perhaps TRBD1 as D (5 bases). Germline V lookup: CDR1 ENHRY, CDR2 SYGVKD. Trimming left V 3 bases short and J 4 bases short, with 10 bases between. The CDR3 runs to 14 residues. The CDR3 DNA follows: TGTGCCATCAGTGAAGGGACGAGGAATCAGCCCCAGCATTTT. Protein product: CAISEGTRNQPQHF.

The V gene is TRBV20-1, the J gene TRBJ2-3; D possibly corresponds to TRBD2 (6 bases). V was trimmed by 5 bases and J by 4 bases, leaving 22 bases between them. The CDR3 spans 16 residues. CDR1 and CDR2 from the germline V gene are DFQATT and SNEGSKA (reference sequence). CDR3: CSAGRGVGGRSDTQYF. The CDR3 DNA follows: TGCAGTGCTGGGCGAGGGGTGGGAGGAAGGTCAGATACGCAGTATTTT.

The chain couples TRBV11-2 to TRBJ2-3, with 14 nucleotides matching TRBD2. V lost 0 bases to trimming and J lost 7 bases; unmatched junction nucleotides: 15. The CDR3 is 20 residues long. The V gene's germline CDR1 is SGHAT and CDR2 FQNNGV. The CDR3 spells CASSLDPRGGTSGGLNTQYF. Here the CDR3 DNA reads TGTGCCAGCAGCTTAGATCCGCGAGGGGGGACTAGCGGGGGCTTGAATACGCAGTATTTT.

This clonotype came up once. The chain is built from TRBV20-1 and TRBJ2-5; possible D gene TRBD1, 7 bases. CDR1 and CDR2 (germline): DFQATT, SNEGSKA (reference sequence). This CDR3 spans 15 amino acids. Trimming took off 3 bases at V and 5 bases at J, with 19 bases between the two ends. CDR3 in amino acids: CSASPPQQGRETQYF. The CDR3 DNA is TGCAGTGCTAGCCCTCCTCAACAGGGGAGGGAGACCCAGTACTTC.